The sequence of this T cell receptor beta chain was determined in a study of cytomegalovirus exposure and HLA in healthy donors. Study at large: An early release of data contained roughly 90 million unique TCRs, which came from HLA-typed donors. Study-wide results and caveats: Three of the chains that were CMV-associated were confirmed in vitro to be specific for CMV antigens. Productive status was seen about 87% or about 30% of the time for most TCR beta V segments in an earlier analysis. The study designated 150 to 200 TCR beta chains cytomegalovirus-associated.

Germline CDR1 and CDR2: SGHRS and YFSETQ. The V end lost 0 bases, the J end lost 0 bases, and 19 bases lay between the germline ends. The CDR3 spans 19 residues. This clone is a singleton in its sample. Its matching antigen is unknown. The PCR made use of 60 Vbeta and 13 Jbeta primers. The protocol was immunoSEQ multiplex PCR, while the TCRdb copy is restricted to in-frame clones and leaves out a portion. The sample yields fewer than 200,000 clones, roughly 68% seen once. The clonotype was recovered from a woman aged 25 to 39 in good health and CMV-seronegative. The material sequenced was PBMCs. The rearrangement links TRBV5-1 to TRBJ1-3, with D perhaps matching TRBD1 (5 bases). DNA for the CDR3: TGCGCCAGCAGCTTGGTAGGGGCGGGGGACCTAAACTCTGGAAACACCATATATTTT. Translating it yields CASSLVGAGDLNSGNTIYF.